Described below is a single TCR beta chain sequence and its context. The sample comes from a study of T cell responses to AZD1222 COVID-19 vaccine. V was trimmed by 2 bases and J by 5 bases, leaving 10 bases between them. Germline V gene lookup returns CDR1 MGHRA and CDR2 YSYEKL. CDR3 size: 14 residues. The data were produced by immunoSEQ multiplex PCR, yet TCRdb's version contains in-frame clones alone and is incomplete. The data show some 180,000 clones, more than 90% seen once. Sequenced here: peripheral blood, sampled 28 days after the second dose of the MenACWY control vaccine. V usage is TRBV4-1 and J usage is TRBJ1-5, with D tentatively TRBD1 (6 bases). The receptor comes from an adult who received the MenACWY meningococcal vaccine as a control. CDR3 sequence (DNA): TGCGCCAGCAGCCAAAGGACAGAAGATCAGCCCCAGCATTTT. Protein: CASSQRTEDQPQHF.